These 7 T cell receptor beta chains share one sample of origin, sequenced in a study of CD8 T cells in Susac syndrome. It was with random hexamers that roughly 0.5 to 1 ug RNA was reverse transcribed. TCRdb reprocessed the immunoSEQ multiplex PCR reads via MiXCR and lists one record per CDR3 protein. This table holds 170,000 or so distinct CDR3 sequences, 90% to 95% found once. Sequencing input: CD4+ T cells from PBMCs. The receptor set was obtained from a human donor with Susac syndrome.

The V gene is TRBV7-9, the J gene TRBJ1-2, with no clear D. This CDR3 comprises 14 residues. Germline CDR1 is SEHNR and CDR2 is FQNEAQ (reference sequence). The germline V and J ends were trimmed by 0 bases and 3 bases, with 8 bases remaining between them. CDR3: CASSLAAQDYGYTF. The CDR3 nucleotides read TGTGCCAGCAGCTTAGCGGCACAAGACTATGGCTACACCTTC.

The chain couples TRBV27 to TRBJ2-3; D may correspond to TRBD1 or TRBD2 (6 bases each). Germline CDR1 MNHEY, CDR2 SMNVEV (reference sequence). CDR3 length: 14 amino acids. V lost 7 bases and J 5 bases, leaving 16 bases between the germline ends. The CDR3 is CASMGWGAGDTQYF. For the CDR3, the DNA is TGTGCCAGCATGGGGTGGGGGGCAGGAGATACGCAGTATTTT.

The chain couples TRBV9 to TRBJ2-2; the D gene could be TRBD1 or TRBD2 (5 bases each). The CDR3 contains 14 residues. Looked up from germline, CDR1 is SGDLS and CDR2 is YYNGEE. V was pared by 7 bases and J by 2 bases, with 12 bases between. CDR3 sequence: CASHRDQNTGELFF. CDR3 nucleotide sequence: TGTGCCAGCCACCGGGACCAAAACACCGGGGAGCTGTTTTTT.

The genes are TRBV6-5 and TRBJ2-7; the D gene is possibly TRBD2 (6 bases). V lost 0 bases and J lost 3, with 12 bases in between. Per the germline V gene, CDR1 is MNHEY and CDR2 is SVGAGI. The CDR3 covers 15 residues. CDR3 sequence reads: CASSYSPQGGYEQYF. The CDR3 DNA reads TGTGCCAGCAGTTACTCGCCCCAGGGAGGCTACGAGCAGTACTTC.

This chain links TRBV6-2 or TRBV6-3 with TRBJ1-5; no definite D call. Germline lookup yields CDR1 MNHEY and CDR2 SVGEGT. This CDR3 has 14 amino acids. V dropped 7 bases and J dropped 0 bases, with 10 bases sitting between them. CDR3 sequence reads: CASTSRYSNQPQHF. CDR3 nucleotide sequence: TGTGCCAGCACCTCACGGTATAGCAATCAGCCCCAGCATTTT.

The J gene is TRBJ2-7, the V gene TRBV6-2 or TRBV6-3; 13 nucleotides agree with TRBD2. Losses at the gene ends were 7 bases for V and 0 bases for J; bases not matched to a gene: 12. The CDR3 spans 18 residues. Per germline, CDR1 MNHEY and CDR2 SVGEGT. The DNA for the CDR3 is TGTGCCAGCACCGACGTACTAGCGGGGGGGAAAAGCTCCTACGAGCAGTACTTC. This codes for CASTDVLAGGKSSYEQYF.

The gene calls are TRBV7-9 and TRBJ1-2; D is uncertain. V was shortened by 3 bases and J by 4 bases, with 12 bases between the two germline ends. This CDR3 contains 14 residues. The V gene's germline CDR1 is SEHNR and CDR2 FQNEAQ (reference sequence). The CDR3 nucleotides read TGTGCCAGCAGCTTTGATGACCTTGGCTATGGCTACACCTTC. This translates into CASSFDDLGYGYTF.